One T cell receptor beta chain is described in this entry. Its antigen is unknown. The sample belongs to a study of PD-1 blockade in mismatch repair-deficient tumors. Study-wide results and caveats: After pembrolizumab, tumor-resident clones rose rapidly, then generally contracted before radiologic responses.

Every patient had mismatch repair deficiency by PCR or immunohistochemistry. TCRs were sequenced from a few patients responding to pembrolizumab. Measured with immunoSEQ multiplex PCR; TCRdb has only the in-frame clones, and not every one. In the table there are roughly 120,000 clones, more than 70% of which are singletons. This sequence was found in an adult with mismatch repair-deficient cancer. Here the sequenced sample was peripheral blood, taken approximately 72 weeks after starting pembrolizumab.

CDR3 in amino acids: CASKTGGRISNQPQHF. The CDR3 nucleotides read TGTGCCAGTAAGACAGGGGGACGGATTAGCAATCAGCCCCAGCATTTT. The chain combines TRBV19 with TRBJ1-5; 9 bases are shared with TRBD1. CDR1 and CDR2 (germline): LNHDA, SQIVND (reference sequence). The CDR3 extends over 16 amino acids. V trimming: 7 bases; J trimming: 0 bases; junction bases outside the gene matches: 7.